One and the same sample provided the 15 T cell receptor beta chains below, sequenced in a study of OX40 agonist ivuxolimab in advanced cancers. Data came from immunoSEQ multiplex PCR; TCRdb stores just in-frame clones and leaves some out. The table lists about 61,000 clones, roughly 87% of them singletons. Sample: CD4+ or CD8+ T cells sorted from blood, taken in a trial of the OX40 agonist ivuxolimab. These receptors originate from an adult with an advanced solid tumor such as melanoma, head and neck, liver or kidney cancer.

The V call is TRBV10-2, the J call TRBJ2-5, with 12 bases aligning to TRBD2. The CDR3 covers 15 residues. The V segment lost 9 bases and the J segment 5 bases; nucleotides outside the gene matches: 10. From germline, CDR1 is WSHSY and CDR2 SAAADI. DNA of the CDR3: TGCGCCAGTAGACTAGCGGGGGCCCAGGGGGAGACCCAGTACTTC. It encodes CASRLAGAQGETQYF.

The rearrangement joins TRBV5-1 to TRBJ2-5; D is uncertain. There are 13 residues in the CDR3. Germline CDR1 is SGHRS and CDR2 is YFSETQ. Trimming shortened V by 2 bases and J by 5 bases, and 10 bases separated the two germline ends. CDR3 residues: CASSFLEWETQYF. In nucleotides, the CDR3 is TGCGCCAGCAGCTTCCTAGAGTGGGAGACCCAGTACTTC.

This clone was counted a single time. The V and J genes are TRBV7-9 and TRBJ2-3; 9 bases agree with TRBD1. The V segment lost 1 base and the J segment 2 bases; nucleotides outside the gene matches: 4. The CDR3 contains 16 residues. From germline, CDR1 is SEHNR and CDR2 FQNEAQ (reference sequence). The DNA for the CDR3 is TGTGCCAGCAGCTTAGAACAGGGGGCAAACACAGATACGCAGTATTTT. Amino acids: CASSLEQGANTDTQYF.

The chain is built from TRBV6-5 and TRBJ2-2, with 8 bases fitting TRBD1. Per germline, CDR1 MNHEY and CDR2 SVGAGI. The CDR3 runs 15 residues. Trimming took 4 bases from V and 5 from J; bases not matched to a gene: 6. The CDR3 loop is CASSFRTGRTGELFF. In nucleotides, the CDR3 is TGTGCCAGCAGTTTTCGGACAGGGCGAACCGGGGAGCTGTTTTTT.

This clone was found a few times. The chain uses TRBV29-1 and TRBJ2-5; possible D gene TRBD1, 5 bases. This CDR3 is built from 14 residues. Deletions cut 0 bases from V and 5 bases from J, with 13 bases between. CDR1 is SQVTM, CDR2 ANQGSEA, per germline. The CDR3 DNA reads TGCAGCGTTGAAGAAGTGGGGCTGGGGGAGACCCAGTACTTC. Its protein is CSVEEVGLGETQYF.

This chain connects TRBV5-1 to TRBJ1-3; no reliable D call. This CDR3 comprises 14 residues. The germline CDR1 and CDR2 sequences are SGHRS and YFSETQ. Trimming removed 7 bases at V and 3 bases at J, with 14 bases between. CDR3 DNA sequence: TGCGCCAGCGAGGTCCCGGTAGATGGAAACACCATATATTTT. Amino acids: CASEVPVDGNTIYF.

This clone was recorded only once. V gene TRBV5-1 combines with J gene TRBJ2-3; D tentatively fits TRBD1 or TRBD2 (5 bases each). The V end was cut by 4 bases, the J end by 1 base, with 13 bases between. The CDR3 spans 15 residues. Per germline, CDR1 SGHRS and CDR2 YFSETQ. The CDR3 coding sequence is TGCGCCAGCAGCCCACTCGGGACGGGCACAGATACGCAGTATTTT. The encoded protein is CASSPLGTGTDTQYF. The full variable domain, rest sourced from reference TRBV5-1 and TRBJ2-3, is KAGVTQTPRYLIKTRGQQVTLSCSPISGHRSVSWYQQTPGQGLQFLFEYFSETQRNKGNFPGRFSGRQFSNSRSEMNVSTLELGDSALYLCASSPLGTGTDTQYFGPGTRLTVL.

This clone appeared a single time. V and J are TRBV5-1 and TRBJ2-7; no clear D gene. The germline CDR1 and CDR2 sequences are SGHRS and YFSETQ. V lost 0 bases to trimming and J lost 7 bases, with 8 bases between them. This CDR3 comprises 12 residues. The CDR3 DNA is TGCGCCAGCAGCTTGGAAGTGGGGGAGCAGTACTTC. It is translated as CASSLEVGEQYF.

The CDR3 nucleotides are TGTGCCAGCAGCTCGCACAGGGATTATGGGTCTGGGGCCAACGTCCTGACTTTC. It translates to CASSSHRDYGSGANVLTF. The chain links TRBV11-3 to TRBJ2-6; tentatively, D is TRBD1 (6 bases). This CDR3 region has 18 residues. With 4 bases removed from V and 1 base from J, the gap between germline ends came to 17 bases. CDR1 SGHNT and CDR2 YENEEA come from the germline V gene.

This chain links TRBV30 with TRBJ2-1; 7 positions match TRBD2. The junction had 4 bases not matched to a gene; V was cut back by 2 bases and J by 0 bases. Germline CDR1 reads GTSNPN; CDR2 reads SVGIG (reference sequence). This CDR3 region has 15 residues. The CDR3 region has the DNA TGTGCCTGGAGTATGGGGGGGAGCTCCTACAATGAGCAGTTCTTC. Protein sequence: CAWSMGGSSYNEQFF.

The CDR3 DNA is TGTGCCAGCATCCCTACCGTAGGGGAGACCCAGTACTTC. This sequence encodes CASIPTVGETQYF. This sequence joins TRBV6-5 and TRBJ2-5; no clear D. Germline V gives CDR1 MNHEY, CDR2 SVGAGI. The CDR3 consists of 13 residues. V lost 7 bases and J 5 bases, leaving 14 bases between the germline ends.

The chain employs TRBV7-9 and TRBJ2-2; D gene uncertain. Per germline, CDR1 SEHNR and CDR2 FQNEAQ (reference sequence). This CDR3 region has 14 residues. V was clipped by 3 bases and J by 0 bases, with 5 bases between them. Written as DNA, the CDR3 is TGTGCCAGCAGCTTCTCAGCGAACACCGGGGAGCTGTTTTTT. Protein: CASSFSANTGELFF.

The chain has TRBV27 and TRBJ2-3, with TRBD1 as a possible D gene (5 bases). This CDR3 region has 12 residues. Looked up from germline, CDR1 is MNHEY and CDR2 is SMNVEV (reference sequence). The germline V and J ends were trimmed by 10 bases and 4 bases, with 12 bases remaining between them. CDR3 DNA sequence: TGTGCCACCCATGGGGCATCAGATACGCAGTATTTT. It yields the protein CATHGASDTQYF.

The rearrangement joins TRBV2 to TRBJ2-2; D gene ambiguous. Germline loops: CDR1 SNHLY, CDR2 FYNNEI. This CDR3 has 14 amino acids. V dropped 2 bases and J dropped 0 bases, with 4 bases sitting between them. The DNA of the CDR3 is TGTGCCAGCAGTGAATTGGCGAACACCGGGGAGCTGTTTTTT. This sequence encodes CASSELANTGELFF.

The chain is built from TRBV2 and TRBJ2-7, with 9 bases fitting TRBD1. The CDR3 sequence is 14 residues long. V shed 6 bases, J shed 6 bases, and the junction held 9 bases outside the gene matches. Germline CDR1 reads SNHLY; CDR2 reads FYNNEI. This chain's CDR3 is CASSVTGGDTEQYF. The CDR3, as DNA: TGTGCCAGCAGCGTTACAGGGGGCGACACCGAGCAGTACTTC.